The following is a TCR beta chain sequence with its context. Germline CDR1 is SGHRS and CDR2 is YFSETQ. V was clipped by 3 bases and J by 0 bases, with 12 bases between them. The CDR3 loop spans 15 amino acids. Assay: immunoSEQ multiplex PCR; the TCRdb copy retains only in-frame clones and omits some. In the table there are 80,000 to 95,000 clones, 90% to 97% of which are singletons. The sample is drawn from a study of technical replicates of blood from a handful of donors. The receptor's source is a human donor in good health. This chain connects TRBV5-1 to TRBJ1-2; TRBD1 might be the D (5 bases). Sequencing input: T cells isolated from PBMCs. The CDR3 coding sequence is TGCGCCAGCAGCTCGGGGGGGTTAGCTAACTATGGCTACACCTTC. Its translation: CASSSGGLANYGYTF. The entire variable domain, with the rest obtained from reference TRBV5-1 and TRBJ1-2, is as follows: KAGVTQTPRYLIKTRGQQVTLSCSPISGHRSVSWYQQTPGQGLQFLFEYFSETQRNKGNFPGRFSGRQFSNSRSEMNVSTLELGDSALYLCASSSGGLANYGYTFGSGTRLTVV.